This TCR beta chain was sequenced during a study of shared clonotypes between healthy human individuals. Whole-study findings and limits: When compared with the clonotypes that were shared by all four sorted-subset donors, the non-shared clonotypes turned out to have lower generation probabilities. The study generally estimated greater richness for naive than memory subsets.

Naive CD8 isolation took CD45RO-negative cells positively selected for CCR7 and excluded terminally differentiated effector memory CD45RA+ cells. Adult Caucasians living in Nashville, Tennessee made up all of the donors. TCRdb keeps only in-frame clones here, not all; method: immunoSEQ multiplex PCR. The sample has roughly 1,800,000 clones, about 94% seen once. On this clone: What it binds is not known.

The receptor's source is a man aged 18 to 30 in good health. The sequenced sample consisted of naive CD8+ T cells sorted from blood.

CDR3 amino acids: CASSQKGLAGAGELFF. The CDR3 DNA follows: TGCGCCAGCAGCCAAAAAGGACTAGCGGGAGCCGGGGAGCTGTTTTTT. The chain uses TRBV4-1 and TRBJ2-2, with 13 bases aligning to TRBD2. The V gene's germline CDR1 is MGHRA and CDR2 YSYEKL. This CDR3 has 16 residues. V shed 2 bases and J 6 bases; nucleotides not matched to a gene: 3.